The sample holds a few counts of the clone carrying this TCR beta chain. As yet, its antigen is unknown. This record comes from a study of T cells after yellow fever vaccination. The overall study: Fractions containing few cells were prepared with SMART-Seq v4 Ultra Low Input.

UMIs were added to TCR cDNA along with a universal primer site when it was made by 5'RACE template switching. Each CDR3 protein gets one entry after TCRdb re-called the 5' RACE reads with MiXCR. Of 500,000 to 550,000 distinct CDR3 sequences in the sample, roughly a fifth were seen once. CDR3 size: 18 residues. In germline, CDR1 is LNHNV, CDR2 YYDKDF (reference sequence). The junction had 18 bases not matched to a gene; V was cut back by 5 bases and J by 4 bases. Overall study findings and caveats: The secondary response was weaker, and its peak arrived faster, on day 5 versus 15.

The specimen comprised PBMCs, sampled roughly 20 days after the first yellow fever vaccination. The V call is TRBV15, the J call TRBJ1-2; 8 bases agree with TRBD1. The receptor was isolated from a man between 18 and 35 years old who received the YFV17D yellow fever vaccine. The CDR3 sequence: CATSVLGTGDSTTYGYTF. The CDR3, as DNA: TGTGCCACCAGCGTGCTCGGGACAGGAGATAGTACGACCTATGGCTACACCTTC.